These T cell receptor beta chains were read from a single sample in a study of cytomegalovirus exposure and HLA in healthy donors. Some clones are missing from TCRdb's copy, which holds only in-frame ones; the method was immunoSEQ multiplex PCR. The sample yields 150,000 to 200,000 clones, about 82% seen once. Sequences were obtained from PBMCs. The receptors were sampled from a male donor in good health and CMV-seronegative. Each CDR3 is given with its conserved first and last residue. D genes are given only for firm matches. Clone size is stated in some rows and not others, as once, few, many or a class when expanded.

TRBV28	-	TRBJ2-7	TRBD2	TGTGCCAGCAGTTTAGCGGGAGCTTACGAGCAGTACTTC	CASSLAGAYEQYF
TRBV4-1	-	TRBJ1-4	-	TGCGCCAGCAGCGGAACGGACAGAACAGGGGAAAAACTGTTTTTT	CASSGTDRTGEKLFF
TRBV5-8	-	TRBJ1-4	-	TGTGCCAGCAGCTTGGCGGGCAGGGTGAGACGGGAAAAACTGTTTTTT	CASSLAGRVRREKLFF
TRBV19	-	TRBJ1-2	-	TGTGCCAGTAGTATCCCGGAGGGCAGGGCGAGCTATGGCTACACCTTC	CASSIPEGRASYGYTF
TRBV7-2	-	TRBJ2-5	TRBD1	TGTGCCAGCAGCTTGAGGACAGGGGGTTACGAGACCCAGTACTTC	CASSLRTGGYETQYF
TRBV19	-	TRBJ2-1	-	TGTGCCTCCAAGTTCCGGGGGGCCTCTGGCAATGAGCAGTTCTTC	CASKFRGASGNEQFF
TRBV30	-	TRBJ1-1	-	TGTGCCTGGAGTGTACGGGGGTACGTAGCCTCGGAAGCTTTCTTT	CAWSVRGYVASEAFF
TRBV6-5	-	TRBJ1-4	TRBD1	TGTGCCAGCAGTACGACAGGGCGGCATGAAAAACTGTTTTTT	CASSTTGRHEKLFF
TRBV5-6	-	TRBJ2-5	TRBD2	TGTGCCAGCAGCTACGGACTAGCGGGCCAAGAGACCCAGTACTTC	CASSYGLAGQETQYF
TRBV2	-	TRBJ2-1	-	TGTGCCAGCTCAGCCCGGGGGTCCAACAATGAGCAGTTCTTC	CASSARGSNNEQFF
TRBV19	-	TRBJ1-5	-	TGTGCCAGTAGTATCCGGGACAACAATCAGCCCCAGCATTTT	CASSIRDNNQPQHF
TRBV5-1	-	TRBJ1-1	-	TGCGCCAGCAGCTTTAGCCCGGACAGATTGAACACTGAAGCTTTCTTT	CASSFSPDRLNTEAFF
TRBV4-1	-	TRBJ2-7	TRBD1	TGCGCCAGCAGCCAAACCGGGACAGGGGGCATCGACGAGCAGTACTTC	CASSQTGTGGIDEQYF
TRBV6-6	-	TRBJ1-1	-	TGTGCCAGCAGTTTCGCGGGGGGTTTGAACACTGAAGCTTTCTTT	CASSFAGGLNTEAFF
TRBV6-1	-	TRBJ2-7	-	TGTGCCAGCAGTGAAGGGGCCGGCAGGCTCTACGAGCAGTACTTC	CASSEGAGRLYEQYF
TRBV7-6	-	TRBJ2-1	-	TGTGCCAGCAGCTTAGAAGAACCCCTTAGCTCCTACAATGAGCAGTTCTTC	CASSLEEPLSSYNEQFF
TRBV7-2	once	TRBJ2-5	TRBD2	TGTGCCAGCAGCTCCGTCTGGCGGGGGGGGGATGGGGCCCAGTACTTC	CASSSVWRGGDGAQYF
TRBV15	-	TRBJ2-2	TRBD1	TGTGCCACCAGCAGAGACAAGACAGGGAAAAGCACCGGGGAGCTGTTTTTT	CATSRDKTGKSTGELFF
TRBV6-5	few	TRBJ2-5	-	TGTGCCAGCAGTTACCAGGGAACCCAGTACTTC	CASSYQGTQYF
TRBV9	-	TRBJ1-3	-	TGTGCCAGCAGGGCTGGACAGACTGGAAACACCATATATTTT	CASRAGQTGNTIYF
TRBV9	-	TRBJ2-7	-	TGTGCCAGCAGCGTAGGTGGAGGGAACTCCTACGAGCAGTACTTC	CASSVGGGNSYEQYF
TRBV28	few	TRBJ2-7	TRBD1	TGTGCCAGCAGTTTAATTCAGGGGGCCTACGAGCAGTACTTC	CASSLIQGAYEQYF
TRBV6-4	-	TRBJ1-3	TRBD1	TGTGCCAGCAGTCCACAGGGGGCGCCCGGAAACACCATATATTTT	CASSPQGAPGNTIYF
TRBV6-6	-	TRBJ2-7	TRBD1	TGTGCCAGCAACGAGGGGGACAGAGTCTACGAGCAGTACTTC	CASNEGDRVYEQYF
TRBV7-3	-	TRBJ2-6	TRBD1	TGTGCCAGCAGCCAAGACAGGGGGCCTGGGGCCAACGTCCTGACTTTC	CASSQDRGPGANVLTF
TRBV6-6	-	TRBJ1-1	-	TGTGCCAGCAGTTACTGGACAGTTGCAAACACTGAAGCTTTCTTT	CASSYWTVANTEAFF
TRBV11-2	-	TRBJ2-7	-	TGTGCCAGCAGCTTAGTGCGGGGTACTTTCTACGAGCAGTACTTC	CASSLVRGTFYEQYF
TRBV9	-	TRBJ1-1	TRBD1	TGTGCCAGCAGCGTGACAGGGGGCGTCTTGCGGGACACTGAAGCTTTCTTT	CASSVTGGVLRDTEAFF
TRBV7-3	once	TRBJ1-3	-	TGTGCCAGCAGCTTCGGTGCTGGAAACACCATATATTTT	CASSFGAGNTIYF
TRBV19	once	TRBJ2-2	-	TGTGCCAGTAGTATCACGGGGGTGGGCGGGGAGCTGTTTTTT	CASSITGVGGELFF
TRBV19	-	TRBJ2-7	TRBD1	TGTGCCAGTAGTATAGGACAGGGGGCGAACGAGCAGTACTTC	CASSIGQGANEQYF
TRBV7-8	-	TRBJ2-7	-	TGTGCCAGCAGCTGGACCGGGACACCGTTAGAGCAGTACTTC	CASSWTGTPLEQYF
TRBV4-2	few	TRBJ1-1	-	TGTGCCAGCAGCCAAGCAGGGTCTGAAGCTTTCTTT	CASSQAGSEAFF
TRBV25-1	-	TRBJ2-2	-	TGTGCCAGCAGTTCAGGGCCCCGGGAGCTGTTTTTT	CASSSGPRELFF
TRBV4-2	-	TRBJ2-7	-	TGTGCCAGCAGCAAATACCAAGCGGGCTCACCCTACGAGCAGTACTTC	CASSKYQAGSPYEQYF
TRBV9	-	TRBJ2-3	TRBD2	TGTGCCAGCAGCGTTGTTAGCGGGGGAGGTACGCAGTATTTT	CASSVVSGGGTQYF
TRBV5-1	-	TRBJ2-1	TRBD1	TGCGCCAGCAGCTTGCCGGGACAGGTTTACAATGAGCAGTTCTTC	CASSLPGQVYNEQFF
TRBV25-1	-	TRBJ2-1	-	TGTGCCAGCAGTGAGCCCCCGAGAGGTGAGCAGTTCTTC	CASSEPPRGEQFF
TRBV7-2	once	TRBJ2-7	TRBD1	TGTGCCAGCAGCTCGCTACCTCGGGACAGGGTGAACGAGCAGTACTTC	CASSSLPRDRVNEQYF
TRBV5-4	-	TRBJ1-3	-	TGTGCCAGCAGCTTACAGGGTCCTGGAAACACCATATATTTT	CASSLQGPGNTIYF
TRBV6-1	few	TRBJ2-1	TRBD2	TGTGCCAGCAGTAGGACTAGCGGGAGGTACAATGAGCAGTTCTTC	CASSRTSGRYNEQFF
TRBV19	-	TRBJ2-1	TRBD1	TGTGCCAGTAGTATGGCGGGACAGGGTTTAAGCTCCTACAATGAGCAGTTCTTC	CASSMAGQGLSSYNEQFF
TRBV18	few	TRBJ2-5	-	TGTGCCAGCTCGGAAACTCAGGGAGGACAGACCCAGTACTTC	CASSETQGGQTQYF
TRBV4-3	once	TRBJ2-3	TRBD2	TGCGCCAGCAGCCAAGATCTCAGCGGGGGGGTTAACACAGATACGCAGTATTTT	CASSQDLSGGVNTDTQYF
TRBV15	-	TRBJ1-2	-	TGTGCCACCAGCAGGGCAGCTAACTATGGCTACACCTTC	CATSRAANYGYTF